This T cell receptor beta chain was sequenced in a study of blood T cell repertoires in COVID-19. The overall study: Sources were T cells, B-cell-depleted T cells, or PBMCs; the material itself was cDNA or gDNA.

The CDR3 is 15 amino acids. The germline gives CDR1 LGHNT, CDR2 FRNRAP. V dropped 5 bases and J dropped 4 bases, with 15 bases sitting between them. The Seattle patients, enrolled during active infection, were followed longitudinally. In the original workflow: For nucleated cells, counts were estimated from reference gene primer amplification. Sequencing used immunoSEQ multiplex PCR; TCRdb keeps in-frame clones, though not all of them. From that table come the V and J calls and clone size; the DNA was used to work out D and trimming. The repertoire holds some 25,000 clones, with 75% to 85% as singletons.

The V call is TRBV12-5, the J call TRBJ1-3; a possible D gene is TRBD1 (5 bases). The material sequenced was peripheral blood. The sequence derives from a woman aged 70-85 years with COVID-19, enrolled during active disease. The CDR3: CASGLPRGLGNTIYF. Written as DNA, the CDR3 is TGTGCTAGTGGTCTTCCAAGGGGATTAGGAAACACCATATATTTT.